Presented here are 18 T cell receptor beta chains from one specimen sequenced in a study of T cell changes during pregnancy in multiple sclerosis. Clones were read by immunoSEQ multiplex PCR, and TCRdb kept only the in-frame ones, dropping some. Among approximately 100,000 clones listed, approximately 89% were seen once. The sample here was peripheral blood, taken after pregnancy. The receptor source for this set is a female donor with multiple sclerosis, enrolled in a pregnancy study.

The chain couples TRBV7-9 to TRBJ1-2; the match to TRBD1 covers 7 bases. Trimming removed 5 bases from V and 2 bases from J; junction bases left unmatched: 8. CDR1 and CDR2 (germline): SEHNR, FQNEAQ (reference sequence). The CDR3 is made up of 15 amino acids. Here the CDR3 DNA reads TGTGCCAGCAGCACTTACAGGGGAAAAAACTATGGCTACACCTTC. It yields the protein CASSTYRGKNYGYTF.

This chain joins TRBV6-6 and TRBJ1-5, with TRBD1 as a possible D gene (6 bases). V gave up 6 bases and J gave up 6 bases, with 15 bases separating them. Germline V gene lookup returns CDR1 MNHNY and CDR2 SVGAGI (reference sequence). This CDR3 comprises 14 residues. The CDR3 region has the DNA TGTGCCAGCAGGACACCAGGGGAACGTCAGCCCCAGCATTTT. Its protein is CASRTPGERQPQHF.

This clone was observed once. This chain uses TRBV19 with TRBJ2-7, with a weak D call TRBD2 (7 bases). This CDR3 has 15 amino acids. The germline V and J ends were trimmed by 3 bases and 6 bases, with 18 bases remaining between them. Per the germline V gene, CDR1 is LNHDA and CDR2 is SQIVND (reference sequence). The CDR3 reads CASSMRTAPGGEQYF. CDR3 nucleotides: TGTGCCAGTAGTATGAGGACAGCCCCGGGGGGCGAGCAGTACTTC.

The V call is TRBV18, the J call TRBJ2-7; 11 bases agree with TRBD2. This CDR3 has 18 amino acids. Germline-derived CDR1 and CDR2 are KGHSH and LQKENI. V shed 2 bases and J 0 bases; nucleotides not matched to a gene: 9. DNA of the CDR3: TGTGCCAGCTCACCAGAACTAGCGGGGGTAACTAGCTCCTACGAGCAGTACTTC. Amino acid sequence: CASSPELAGVTSSYEQYF.

The chain employs TRBV5-1 and TRBJ1-1; 7 nucleotides agree with TRBD1. The CDR3 has 14 amino acids. Germline CDR1 reads SGHRS; CDR2 reads YFSETQ. Germline trimming cut 3 bases from V and 3 bases from J; bases unmatched to any gene: 5. CDR3 bases: TGCGCCAGCAGCTCTTCAGGGGGAGACACTGAAGCTTTCTTT. Protein sequence: CASSSSGGDTEAFF.

The rearrangement uses TRBV7-2 and TRBJ1-1, with 7 positions matching TRBD1. Germline trimming cut 1 base from V and 5 bases from J; bases unmatched to any gene: 7. Germline loops: CDR1 SGHTA, CDR2 FQGNSA. The CDR3 contains 15 residues. Here the CDR3 DNA reads TGTGCCAGCAGCTTAGTAGGAGGGGGCAAGACTGAAGCTTTCTTT. It specifies CASSLVGGGKTEAFF.

V is TRBV14 and J is TRBJ2-7; D unresolved. The CDR3 is 12 amino acids. Trimming removed 1 base from V and 4 bases from J, with 5 bases in between. Germline values: CDR1 SGHDN, CDR2 FVKESK. CDR3 protein: CASSQGLYEQYF. CDR3 nucleotides: TGTGCCAGCAGCCAAGGTCTGTACGAGCAGTACTTC.

This chain connects TRBV1 to TRBJ2-1; TRBD1, as called in the table, went unchecked against the DNA. TRBV1 is a recognized pseudogene. This CDR3 contains 16 residues. CDR3 nucleotide sequence: TGCACCAGCAGCGCGACAGGTTTAACAGGGTACAATGAGCAGTTCTTC. Translating gives CTSSATGLTGYNEQFF.

The rearrangement uses TRBV27 and TRBJ2-3, with a weak D call TRBD1 (5 bases). This CDR3 has 15 amino acids. Germline values: CDR1 MNHEY, CDR2 SMNVEV (reference sequence). The V end was cut by 2 bases, the J end by 0 bases, with 9 bases between. In DNA, the CDR3 is TGTGCCAGCAGTTTAAGACAGCTTAGCACAGATACGCAGTATTTT. Translation gives CASSLRQLSTDTQYF.

This clone was picked up one time. The genes are TRBV10-3 and TRBJ1-3; no clear D gene. Germline assignment: CDR1 ENHRY and CDR2 SYGVKD. CDR3 length: 17 amino acids. With 0 bases removed from V and 0 bases from J, the gap between germline ends came to 12 bases. This chain's CDR3 is CAISESGVRNSGNTIYF. DNA of the CDR3: TGTGCCATCAGTGAGTCGGGCGTCCGAAACTCTGGAAACACCATATATTTT.

The V gene is TRBV27, the J gene TRBJ2-7; 7 bases map to TRBD1. CDR3 length equals 14 residues. The germline gives CDR1 MNHEY, CDR2 SMNVEV (reference sequence). Losses at the gene ends were 8 bases for V and 2 bases for J; bases not matched to a gene: 9. CDR3 sequence: CASGRDRGTYEQYF. DNA of the CDR3: TGTGCCAGCGGACGGGACAGAGGAACCTACGAGCAGTACTTC.

The chain uses TRBV5-1 and TRBJ2-1; TRBD2 matches at 8 bases. With 0 bases clipped from V and 9 bases from J, the junction kept 8 bases outside the gene matches. This CDR3 spans 15 amino acids. Germline lookup yields CDR1 SGHRS and CDR2 YFSETQ. The CDR3 DNA is TGCGCCAGCAGCTTGGAGGGACTAGGTGTTCGTGAGCAGTTCTTC. It encodes CASSLEGLGVREQFF.

The V call is TRBV9, the J call TRBJ1-6; possible D gene TRBD1, 5 bases. The length of the CDR3 is 14 residues. Trimming cost V 3 bases and J 4 bases, with 8 bases left between them. The germline CDR1 and CDR2 sequences are SGDLS and YYNGEE. The chain's CDR3 is CASSDGQYNSPLHF. The CDR3 DNA reads TGTGCCAGCAGCGACGGACAATATAATTCACCCCTCCACTTT. Supplemented by reference TRBV9 and TRBJ1-6, the full variable domain reads DSGVTQTPKHLITATGQRVTLRCSPRSGDLSVYWYQQSLDQGLQFLIQYYNGEERAKGNILERFSAQQFPDLHSELNLSSLELGDSALYFCASSDGQYNSPLHFGNGTRLTVT.

This clone was recorded only once. The V gene is TRBV19, the J gene TRBJ1-3, with D maybe TRBD1 (6 bases). This CDR3 is built from 14 residues. Germline values: CDR1 LNHDA, CDR2 SQIVND (reference sequence). Trimming removed 7 bases at V and 4 bases at J, with 14 bases between. CDR3 sequence reads: CASNPQGPGNTIYF. Written as DNA, the CDR3 is TGTGCCAGTAACCCCCAGGGGCCCGGAAACACCATATATTTT.

This chain uses TRBV9 with TRBJ1-6, with D hard to call. V was cut by 0 bases and J by 5 bases, with 6 bases left in between. In germline, CDR1 is SGDLS, CDR2 YYNGEE. The CDR3 runs 14 residues. The CDR3 protein is CASSVAQNNSPLHF. In DNA, the CDR3 is TGTGCCAGCAGCGTAGCACAGAATAATTCACCCCTCCACTTT.

The V call is TRBV5-1, the J call TRBJ1-2, with D possibly matching TRBD1 (6 bases). Deletions cut 4 bases from V and 4 bases from J, with 11 bases between. This CDR3 has 13 amino acids. Germline loops: CDR1 SGHRS, CDR2 YFSETQ. CDR3 in amino acids: CASSLRGGYGYTF. The CDR3 nucleotides read TGCGCCAGCAGCCTCAGGGGTGGCTATGGCTACACCTTC.

The V call is TRBV18, the J call TRBJ2-2; 7 nucleotides align to TRBD1. With V trimmed by 3 bases and J by 1 base, 2 bases remained unmatched. Germline V CDR1 and CDR2: KGHSH, LQKENI. The CDR3 sequence is 15 residues long. CDR3 coding DNA: TGTGCCAGCTCACCTGGGACAGAGAACACCGGGGAGCTGTTTTTT. It encodes CASSPGTENTGELFF. The full variable domain, completed using reference TRBV18 and TRBJ2-2, is NAGVMQNPRHLVRRRGQEARLRCSPMKGHSHVYWYRQLPEEGLKFMVYLQKENIIDESGMPKERFSAEFPKEGPSILRIQQVVRGDSAAYFCASSPGTENTGELFFGEGSRLTVL.

This clone occurred once. V usage is TRBV5-6 and J usage is TRBJ1-6, with 7 bases identical to TRBD1. Trimming took 4 bases from V and 7 from J; bases not matched to a gene: 11. CDR3 length: 16 amino acids. Germline V CDR1 and CDR2: SGHDT, YYEEEE. CDR3 DNA sequence: TGTGCCAGCAGCCATTCATCGGCAGGGGGGAATTCACCCCTCCACTTT. The encoded protein is CASSHSSAGGNSPLHF.